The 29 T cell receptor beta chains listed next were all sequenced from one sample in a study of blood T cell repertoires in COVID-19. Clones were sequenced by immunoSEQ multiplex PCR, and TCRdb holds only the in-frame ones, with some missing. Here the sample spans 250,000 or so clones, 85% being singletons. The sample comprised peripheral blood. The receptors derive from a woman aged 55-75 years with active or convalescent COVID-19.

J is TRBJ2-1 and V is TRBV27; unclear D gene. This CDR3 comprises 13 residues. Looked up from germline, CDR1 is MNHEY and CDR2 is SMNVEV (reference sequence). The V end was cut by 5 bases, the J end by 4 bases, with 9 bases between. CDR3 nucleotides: TGTGCCAGCAGTAGGTCGGGTTACAATGAGCAGTTCTTC. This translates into CASSRSGYNEQFF.

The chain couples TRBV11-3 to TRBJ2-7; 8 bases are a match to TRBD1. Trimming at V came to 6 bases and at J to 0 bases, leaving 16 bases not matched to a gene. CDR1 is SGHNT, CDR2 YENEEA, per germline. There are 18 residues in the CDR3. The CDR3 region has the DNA TGTGCCAGCAGTCTGAACTTTGTTTGGGACAGGAGCTCCTACGAGCAGTACTTC. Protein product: CASSLNFVWDRSSYEQYF.

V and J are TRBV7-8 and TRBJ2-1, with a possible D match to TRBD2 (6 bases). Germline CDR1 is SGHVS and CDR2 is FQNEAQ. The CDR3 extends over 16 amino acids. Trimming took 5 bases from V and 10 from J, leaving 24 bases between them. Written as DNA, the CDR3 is TGTGCCAGCAGCCAACAATCGACTAGGGTGCTTGGGGAGCAGTTCTTC. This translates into CASSQQSTRVLGEQFF.

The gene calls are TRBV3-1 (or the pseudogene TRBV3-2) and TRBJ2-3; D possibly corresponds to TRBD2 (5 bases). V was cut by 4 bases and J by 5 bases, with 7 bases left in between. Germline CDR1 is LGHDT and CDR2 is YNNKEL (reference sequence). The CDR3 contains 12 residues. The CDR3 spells CASSPSGDTQYF. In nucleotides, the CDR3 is TGTGCCAGCAGCCCCAGCGGAGATACGCAGTATTTT.

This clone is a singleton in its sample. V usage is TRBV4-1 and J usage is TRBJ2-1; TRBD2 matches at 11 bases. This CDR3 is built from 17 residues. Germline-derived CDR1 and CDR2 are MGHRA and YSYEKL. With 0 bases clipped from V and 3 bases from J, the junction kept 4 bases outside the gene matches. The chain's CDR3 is CASSQEGSGRVYNEQFF. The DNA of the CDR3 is TGCGCCAGCAGCCAAGAGGGTAGCGGGAGGGTCTACAATGAGCAGTTCTTC.

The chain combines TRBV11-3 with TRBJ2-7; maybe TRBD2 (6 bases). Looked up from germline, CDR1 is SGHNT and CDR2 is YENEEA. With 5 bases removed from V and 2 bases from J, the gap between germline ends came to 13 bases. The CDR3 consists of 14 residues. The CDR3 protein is CASSPSGPPYEQYF. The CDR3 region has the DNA TGTGCCAGCAGCCCCAGCGGGCCCCCCTACGAGCAGTACTTC.

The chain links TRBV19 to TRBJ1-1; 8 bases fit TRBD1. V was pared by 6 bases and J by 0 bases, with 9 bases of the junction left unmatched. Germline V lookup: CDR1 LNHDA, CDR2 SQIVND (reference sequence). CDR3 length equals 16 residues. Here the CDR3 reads CASRQGATGVNTEAFF. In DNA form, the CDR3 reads TGTGCCAGTAGGCAGGGGGCCACAGGGGTGAACACTGAAGCTTTCTTT.

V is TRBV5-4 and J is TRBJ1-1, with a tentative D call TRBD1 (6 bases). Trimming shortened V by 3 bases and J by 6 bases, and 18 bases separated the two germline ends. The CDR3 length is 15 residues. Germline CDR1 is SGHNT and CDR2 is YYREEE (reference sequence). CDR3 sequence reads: CASSYGGGPTSEAFF. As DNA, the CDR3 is TGTGCCAGCAGCTATGGCGGGGGCCCGACGTCTGAAGCTTTCTTT.

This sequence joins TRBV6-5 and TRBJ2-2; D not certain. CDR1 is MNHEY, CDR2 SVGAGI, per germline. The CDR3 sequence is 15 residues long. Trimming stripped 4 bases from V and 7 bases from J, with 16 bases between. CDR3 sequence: CASSWRQRDGGELFF. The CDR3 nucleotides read TGTGCCAGCAGTTGGCGGCAGCGAGATGGCGGGGAGCTGTTTTTT.

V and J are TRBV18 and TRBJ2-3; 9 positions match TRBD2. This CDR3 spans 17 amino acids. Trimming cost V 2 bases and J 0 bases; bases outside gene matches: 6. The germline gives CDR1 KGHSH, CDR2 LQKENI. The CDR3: CASSPMWSGGSTDTQYF. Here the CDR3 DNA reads TGTGCCAGCTCACCAATGTGGAGCGGGGGGAGCACAGATACGCAGTATTTT.

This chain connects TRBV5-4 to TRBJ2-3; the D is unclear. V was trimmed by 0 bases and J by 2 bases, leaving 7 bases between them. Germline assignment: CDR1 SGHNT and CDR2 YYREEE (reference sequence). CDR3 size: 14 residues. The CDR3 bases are TGTGCCAGCAGCTTGGACAGTTACACAGATACGCAGTATTTT. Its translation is CASSLDSYTDTQYF.

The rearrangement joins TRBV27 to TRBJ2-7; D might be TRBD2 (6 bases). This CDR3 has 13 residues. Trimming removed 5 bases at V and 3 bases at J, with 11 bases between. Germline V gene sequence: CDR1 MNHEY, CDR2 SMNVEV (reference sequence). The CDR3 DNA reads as TGTGCCAGCAGTCCGTGGGGGGACTACGAGCAGTACTTC. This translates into CASSPWGDYEQYF.

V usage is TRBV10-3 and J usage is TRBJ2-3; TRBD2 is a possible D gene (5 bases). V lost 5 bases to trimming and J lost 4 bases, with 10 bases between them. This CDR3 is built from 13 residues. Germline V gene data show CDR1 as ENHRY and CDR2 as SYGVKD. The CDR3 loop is CAISTRVADTQYF. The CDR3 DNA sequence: TGTGCCATCAGTACGAGGGTGGCAGATACGCAGTATTTT.

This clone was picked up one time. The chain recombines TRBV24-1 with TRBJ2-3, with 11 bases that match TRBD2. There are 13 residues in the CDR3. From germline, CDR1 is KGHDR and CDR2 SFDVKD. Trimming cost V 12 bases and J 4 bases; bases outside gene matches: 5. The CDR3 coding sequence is TGTGCCGTCGGACTAGCGGGCGCAGATACGCAGTATTTT. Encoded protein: CAVGLAGADTQYF.

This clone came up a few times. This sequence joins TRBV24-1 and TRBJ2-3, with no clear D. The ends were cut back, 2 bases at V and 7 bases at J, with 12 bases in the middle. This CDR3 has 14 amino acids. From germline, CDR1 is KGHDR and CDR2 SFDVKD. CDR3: CATSDSGLVNTQYF. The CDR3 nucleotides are TGTGCCACCAGTGATTCTGGCCTTGTTAATACGCAGTATTTT.

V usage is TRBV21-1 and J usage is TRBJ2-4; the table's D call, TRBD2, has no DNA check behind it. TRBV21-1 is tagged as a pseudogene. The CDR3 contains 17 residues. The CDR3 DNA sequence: TGTGCCAGCAGCAAAGATGCGGGGGCGAACGCCAAAAACATTCAGTACTTC. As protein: CASSKDAGANAKNIQYF.

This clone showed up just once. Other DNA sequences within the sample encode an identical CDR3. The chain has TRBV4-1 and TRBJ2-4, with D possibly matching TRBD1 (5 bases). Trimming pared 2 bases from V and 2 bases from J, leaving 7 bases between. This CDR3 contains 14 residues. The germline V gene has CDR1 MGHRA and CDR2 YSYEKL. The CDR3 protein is CASSQPGTKNIQYF. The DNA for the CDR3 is TGCGCCAGCAGCCAACCAGGGACCAAAAACATTCAGTACTTC.

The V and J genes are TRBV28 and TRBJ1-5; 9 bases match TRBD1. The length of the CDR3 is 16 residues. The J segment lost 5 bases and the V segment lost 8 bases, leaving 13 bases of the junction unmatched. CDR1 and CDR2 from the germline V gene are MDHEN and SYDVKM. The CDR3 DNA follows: TGTGCCAGCGAAACAGGGGGCGCGGCAAGGCATCAGCCCCAGCATTTT. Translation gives CASETGGAARHQPQHF.

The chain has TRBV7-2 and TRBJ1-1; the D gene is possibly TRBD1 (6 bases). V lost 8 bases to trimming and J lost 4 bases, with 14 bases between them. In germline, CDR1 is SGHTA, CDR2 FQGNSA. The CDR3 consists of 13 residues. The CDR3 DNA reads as TGTGCCAGCGGGTACAGGGTGGGCACTGAAGCTTTCTTT. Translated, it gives CASGYRVGTEAFF.

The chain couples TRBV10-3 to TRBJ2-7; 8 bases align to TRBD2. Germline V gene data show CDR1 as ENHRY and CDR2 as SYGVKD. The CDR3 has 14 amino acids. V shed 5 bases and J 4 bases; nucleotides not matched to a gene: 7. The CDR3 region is CAISSGSTDYEQYF. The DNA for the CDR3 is TGTGCCATCAGTAGCGGGAGTACAGATTACGAGCAGTACTTC.

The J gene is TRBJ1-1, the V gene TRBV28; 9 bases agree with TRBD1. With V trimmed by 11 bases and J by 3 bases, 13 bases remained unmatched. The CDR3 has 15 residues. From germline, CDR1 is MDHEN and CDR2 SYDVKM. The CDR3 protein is CAAGPRDRVDTEAFF. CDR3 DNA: TGTGCCGCAGGACCCCGGGACAGGGTCGACACTGAAGCTTTCTTT.

CDR3: CASSDGQGIEKLFF. Written as DNA, the CDR3 is TGCGCCAGCAGCGACGGACAGGGGATAGAAAAACTGTTTTTT. The gene calls are TRBV5-1 and TRBJ1-4, with 9 bases fitting TRBD1. The CDR3 loop spans 14 amino acids. V shed 4 bases and J 8 bases; nucleotides not matched to a gene: 6. CDR1 SGHRS and CDR2 YFSETQ come from the germline V gene.

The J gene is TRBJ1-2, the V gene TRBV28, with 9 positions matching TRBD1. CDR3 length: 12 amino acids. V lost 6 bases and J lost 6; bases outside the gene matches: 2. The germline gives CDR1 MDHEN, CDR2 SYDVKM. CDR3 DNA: TGTGCCAGCAGACAGGGGGCGGATGGCTACACCTTC. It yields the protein CASRQGADGYTF.

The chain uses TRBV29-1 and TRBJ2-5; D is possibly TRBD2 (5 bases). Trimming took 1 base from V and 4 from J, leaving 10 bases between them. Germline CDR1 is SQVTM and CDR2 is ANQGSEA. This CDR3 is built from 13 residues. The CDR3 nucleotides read TGCAGCGTTGAAGGAGGGTCAGTAGAGACCCAGTACTTC. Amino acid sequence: CSVEGGSVETQYF.

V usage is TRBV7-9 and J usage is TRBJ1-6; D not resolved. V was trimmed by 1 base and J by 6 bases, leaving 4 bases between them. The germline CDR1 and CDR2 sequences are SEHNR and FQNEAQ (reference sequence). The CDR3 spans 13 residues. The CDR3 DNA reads TGTGCCAGCAGCTTAGGCGCTAATTCACCCCTCCACTTT. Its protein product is CASSLGANSPLHF.

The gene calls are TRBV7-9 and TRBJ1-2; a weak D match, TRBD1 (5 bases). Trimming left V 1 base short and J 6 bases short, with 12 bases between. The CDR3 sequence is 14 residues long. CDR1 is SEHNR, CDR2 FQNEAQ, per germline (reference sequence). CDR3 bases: TGTGCCAGCAGCTTAGATGGGCTCAGGGATGGCTACACCTTC. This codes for CASSLDGLRDGYTF.

The CDR3 spells CAISGVGLSGSSYEQYF. The CDR3 DNA sequence: TGTGCCATCAGTGGGGTTGGATTAAGCGGGAGCTCCTACGAGCAGTACTTC. The V call is TRBV10-3, the J call TRBJ2-7; 8 bases are a match to TRBD2. Germline V gene data show CDR1 as ENHRY and CDR2 as SYGVKD. The CDR3 runs to 17 residues. The V segment lost 4 bases and the J segment 0 bases; nucleotides outside the gene matches: 11.

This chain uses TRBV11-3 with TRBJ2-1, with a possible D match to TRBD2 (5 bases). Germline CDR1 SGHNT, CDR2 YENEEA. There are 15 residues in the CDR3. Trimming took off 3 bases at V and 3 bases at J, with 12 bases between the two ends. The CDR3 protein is CASSFSGSFYNEQFF. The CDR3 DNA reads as TGTGCCAGCAGCTTCAGCGGATCTTTCTACAATGAGCAGTTCTTC. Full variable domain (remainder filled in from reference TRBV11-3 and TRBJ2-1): EAGVVQSPRYKIIEKKQPVAFWCNPISGHNTLYWYLQNLGQGPELLIRYENEEAVDDSQLPKDRFSAERLKGVDSTLKIQPAELGDSAVYLCASSFSGSFYNEQFFGPGTRLTVL.

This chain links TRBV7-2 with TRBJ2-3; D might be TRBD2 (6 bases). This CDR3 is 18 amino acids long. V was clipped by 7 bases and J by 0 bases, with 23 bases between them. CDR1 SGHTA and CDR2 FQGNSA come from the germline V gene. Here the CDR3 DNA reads TGTGCCAGCAACCTGGGGGGTCAGCTCTCCCGCAGCACAGATACGCAGTATTTT. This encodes CASNLGGQLSRSTDTQYF.